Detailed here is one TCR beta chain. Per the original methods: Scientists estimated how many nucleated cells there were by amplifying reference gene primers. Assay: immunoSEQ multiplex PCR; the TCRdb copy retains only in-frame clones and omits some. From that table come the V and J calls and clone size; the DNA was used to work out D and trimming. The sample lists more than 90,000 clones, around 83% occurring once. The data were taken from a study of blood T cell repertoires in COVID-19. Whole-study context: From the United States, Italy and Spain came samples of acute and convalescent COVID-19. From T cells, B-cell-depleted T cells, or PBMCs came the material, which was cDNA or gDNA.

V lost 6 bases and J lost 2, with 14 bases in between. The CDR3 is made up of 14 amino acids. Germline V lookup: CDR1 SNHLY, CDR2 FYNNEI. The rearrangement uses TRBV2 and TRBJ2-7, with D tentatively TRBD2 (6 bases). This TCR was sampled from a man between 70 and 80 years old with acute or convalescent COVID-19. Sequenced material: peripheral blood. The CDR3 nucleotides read TGTGCCAGCAGGGGGGGTGGATCTGCCTACGAGCAGTACTTC. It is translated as CASRGGGSAYEQYF.